The T cell receptor beta chain under discussion was sequenced for a study of STAT5B mutations in CD4+ large granular lymphocyte leukemia. Study results and limitations: CD4-sorted patient repertoires seemed more clonal than healthy CD4+ repertoires.

Clones were sequenced by immunoSEQ multiplex PCR, and TCRdb holds only the in-frame ones, with some missing. The sample has about 30,000 clones, approximately 72% seen once. Remarks on this clone: Its specificity is unknown.

The source of this sequence is a human donor in good health. The source material was CD4+ T cells from blood buffy coats.

DNA of the CDR3: TGTGCCAGCAGTTTACCTATGACAGCCACAGATACGCAGTATTTT. Translation: CASSLPMTATDTQYF. This rearrangement joins TRBV28 to TRBJ2-3; D might be TRBD1 (5 bases). The germline V gene has CDR1 MDHEN and CDR2 SYDVKM. This CDR3 has 15 residues. The V end lost 2 bases, the J end lost 2 bases, and 11 bases lay between the germline ends.